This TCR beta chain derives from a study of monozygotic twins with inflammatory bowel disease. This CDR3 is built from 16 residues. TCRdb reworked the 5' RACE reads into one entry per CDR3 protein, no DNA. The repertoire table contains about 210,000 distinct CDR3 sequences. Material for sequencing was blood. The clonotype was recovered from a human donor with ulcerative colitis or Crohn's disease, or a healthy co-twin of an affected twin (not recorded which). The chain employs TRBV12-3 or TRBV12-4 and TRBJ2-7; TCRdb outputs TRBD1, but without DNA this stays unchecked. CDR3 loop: CASSRPTGTGSYEQYF.